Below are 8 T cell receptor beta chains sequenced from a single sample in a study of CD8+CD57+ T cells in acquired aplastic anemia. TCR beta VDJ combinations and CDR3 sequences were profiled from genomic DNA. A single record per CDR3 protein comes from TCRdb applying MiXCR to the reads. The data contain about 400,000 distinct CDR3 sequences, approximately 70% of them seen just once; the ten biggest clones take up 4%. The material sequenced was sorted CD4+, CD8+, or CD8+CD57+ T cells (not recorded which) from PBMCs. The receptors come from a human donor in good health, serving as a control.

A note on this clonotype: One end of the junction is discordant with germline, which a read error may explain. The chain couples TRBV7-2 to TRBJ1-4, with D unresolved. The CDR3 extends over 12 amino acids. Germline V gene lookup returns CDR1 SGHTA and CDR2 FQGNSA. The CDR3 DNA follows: TGTGCCGGCGGTACCCCCGGGCTTGGAGCTTTGTTT. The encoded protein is CAGGTPGLGALF.

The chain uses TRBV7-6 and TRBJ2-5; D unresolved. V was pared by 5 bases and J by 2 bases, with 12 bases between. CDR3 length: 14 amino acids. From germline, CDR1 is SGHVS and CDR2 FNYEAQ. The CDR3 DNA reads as TGTGCCAGCAGCCTGACTTATAGGCAAGAGACCCAGTACTTC. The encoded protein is CASSLTYRQETQYF.

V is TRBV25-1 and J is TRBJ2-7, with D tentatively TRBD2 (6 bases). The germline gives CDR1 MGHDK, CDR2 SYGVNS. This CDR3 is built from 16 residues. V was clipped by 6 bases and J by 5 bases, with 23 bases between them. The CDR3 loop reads CASSLDGYGGRDEQYF. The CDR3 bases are TGTGCCAGCAGCTTAGATGGCTACGGGGGAAGGGACGAGCAGTACTTC.

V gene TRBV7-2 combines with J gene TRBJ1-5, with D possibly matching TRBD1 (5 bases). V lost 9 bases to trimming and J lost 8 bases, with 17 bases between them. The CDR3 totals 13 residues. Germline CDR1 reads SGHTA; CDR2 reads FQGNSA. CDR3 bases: TGTGCCAGTAGTTTCTCAGGGATCGAGCCCCAGCATTTT. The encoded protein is CASSFSGIEPQHF.

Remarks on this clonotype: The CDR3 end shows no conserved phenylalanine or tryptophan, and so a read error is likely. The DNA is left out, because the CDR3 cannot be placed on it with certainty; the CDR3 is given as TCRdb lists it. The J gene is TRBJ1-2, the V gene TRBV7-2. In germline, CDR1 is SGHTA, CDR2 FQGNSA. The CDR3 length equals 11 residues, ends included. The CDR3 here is CASSESYGHTL.

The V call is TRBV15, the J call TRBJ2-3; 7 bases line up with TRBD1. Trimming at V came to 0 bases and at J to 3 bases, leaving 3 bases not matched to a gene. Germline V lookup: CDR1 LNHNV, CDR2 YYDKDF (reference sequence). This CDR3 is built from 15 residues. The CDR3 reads CATSREGTATDTQYF. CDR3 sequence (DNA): TGTGCCACCAGCAGAGAAGGGACAGCTACAGATACGCAGTATTTT. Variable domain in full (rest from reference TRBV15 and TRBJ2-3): DAMVIQNPRYQVTQFGKPVTLSCSQTLNHNVMYWYQQKSSQAPKLLFHYYDKDFNNEADTPDNFQSRRPNTSFCFLDIRSPGLGDTAMYLCATSREGTATDTQYFGPGTRLTVL.

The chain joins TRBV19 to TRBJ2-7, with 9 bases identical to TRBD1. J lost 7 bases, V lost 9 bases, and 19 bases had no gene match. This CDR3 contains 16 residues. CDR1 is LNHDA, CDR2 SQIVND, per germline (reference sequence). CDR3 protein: CASSDSLGQGLNEQYF. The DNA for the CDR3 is TGTGCCAGCAGTGACTCCTTGGGACAGGGCCTTAATGAGCAGTACTTC.

This CDR3 is CASSYPGGQGSPLHF. CDR3 nucleotides: TGCGCCAGCAGCTATCCAGGGGGTCAGGGTTCACCCCTCCACTTT. The chain couples TRBV5-1 to TRBJ1-6; the match to TRBD1 covers 7 bases. The CDR3 spans 15 residues. The V gene end was trimmed by 3 bases and the J gene end by 9 bases; junction bases not matched to a gene: 9. Germline lookup yields CDR1 SGHRS and CDR2 YFSETQ. The full variable domain, completed using reference TRBV5-1 and TRBJ1-6, is KAGVTQTPRYLIKTRGQQVTLSCSPISGHRSVSWYQQTPGQGLQFLFEYFSETQRNKGNFPGRFSGRQFSNSRSEMNVSTLELGDSALYLCASSYPGGQGSPLHFGNGTRLTVT.